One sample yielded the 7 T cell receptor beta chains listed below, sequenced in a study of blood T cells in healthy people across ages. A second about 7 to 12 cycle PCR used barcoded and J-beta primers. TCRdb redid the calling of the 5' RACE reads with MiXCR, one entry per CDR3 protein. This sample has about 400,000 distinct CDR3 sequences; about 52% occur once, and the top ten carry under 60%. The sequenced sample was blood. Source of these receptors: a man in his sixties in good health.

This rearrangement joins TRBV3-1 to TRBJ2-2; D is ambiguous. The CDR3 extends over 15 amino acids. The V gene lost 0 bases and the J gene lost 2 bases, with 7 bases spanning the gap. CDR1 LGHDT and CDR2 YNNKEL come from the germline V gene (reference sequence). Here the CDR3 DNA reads TGTGCCAGCAGCCAAGATGGCAGAAACACCGGGGAGCTGTTTTTT. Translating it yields CASSQDGRNTGELFF.

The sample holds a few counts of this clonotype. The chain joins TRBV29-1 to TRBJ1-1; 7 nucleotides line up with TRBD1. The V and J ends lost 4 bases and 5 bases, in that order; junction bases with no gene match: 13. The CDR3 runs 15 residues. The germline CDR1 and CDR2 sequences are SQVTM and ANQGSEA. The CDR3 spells CSVGVPTGRGTEAFF. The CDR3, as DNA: TGCAGCGTTGGCGTCCCGACAGGGAGAGGGACTGAAGCTTTCTTT.

The CDR3 sequence is CASSPEGTALGYTF. The CDR3 nucleotides are TGTGCCAGCAGCCCAGAGGGGACGGCGTTGGGCTACACCTTC. The gene calls are TRBV6-2 or TRBV6-3 and TRBJ1-2; the D gene is possibly TRBD1 (5 bases). The V gene's germline CDR1 is MNHEY and CDR2 SVGEGT. CDR3 length: 14 amino acids. Trimming removed 6 bases from V and 8 bases from J, with 19 bases in between.

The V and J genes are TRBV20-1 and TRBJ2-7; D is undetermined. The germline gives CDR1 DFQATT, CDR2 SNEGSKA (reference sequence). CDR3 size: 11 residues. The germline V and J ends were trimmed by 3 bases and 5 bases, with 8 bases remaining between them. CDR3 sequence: CSASPTDEQYF. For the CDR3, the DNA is TGCAGTGCTAGCCCTACCGACGAGCAGTACTTC.

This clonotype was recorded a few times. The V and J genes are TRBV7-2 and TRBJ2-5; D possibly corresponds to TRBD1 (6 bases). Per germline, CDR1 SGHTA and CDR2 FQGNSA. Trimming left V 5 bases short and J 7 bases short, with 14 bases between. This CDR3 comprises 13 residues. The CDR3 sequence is CASSTRGTGTQYF. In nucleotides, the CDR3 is TGTGCCAGCAGCACCAGGGGAACAGGGACCCAGTACTTC.

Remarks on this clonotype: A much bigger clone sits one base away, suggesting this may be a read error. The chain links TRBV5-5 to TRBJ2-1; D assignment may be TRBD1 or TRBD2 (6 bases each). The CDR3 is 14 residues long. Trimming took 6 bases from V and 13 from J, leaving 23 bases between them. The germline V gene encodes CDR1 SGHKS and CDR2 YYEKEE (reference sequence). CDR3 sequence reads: CASTLEGGGETQFF. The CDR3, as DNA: TGTGCCAGCACCCTTGAGGGGGGCGGAGAGACCCAGTTCTTC.

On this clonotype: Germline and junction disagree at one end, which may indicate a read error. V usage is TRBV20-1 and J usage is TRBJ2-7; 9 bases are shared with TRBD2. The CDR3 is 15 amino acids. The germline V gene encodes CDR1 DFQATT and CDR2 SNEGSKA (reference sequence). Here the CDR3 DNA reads TGCAGTGCAAGAGACCGTGGACTAGCGCGAAACGAGCAGTACTTC. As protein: CSARDRGLARNEQYF.